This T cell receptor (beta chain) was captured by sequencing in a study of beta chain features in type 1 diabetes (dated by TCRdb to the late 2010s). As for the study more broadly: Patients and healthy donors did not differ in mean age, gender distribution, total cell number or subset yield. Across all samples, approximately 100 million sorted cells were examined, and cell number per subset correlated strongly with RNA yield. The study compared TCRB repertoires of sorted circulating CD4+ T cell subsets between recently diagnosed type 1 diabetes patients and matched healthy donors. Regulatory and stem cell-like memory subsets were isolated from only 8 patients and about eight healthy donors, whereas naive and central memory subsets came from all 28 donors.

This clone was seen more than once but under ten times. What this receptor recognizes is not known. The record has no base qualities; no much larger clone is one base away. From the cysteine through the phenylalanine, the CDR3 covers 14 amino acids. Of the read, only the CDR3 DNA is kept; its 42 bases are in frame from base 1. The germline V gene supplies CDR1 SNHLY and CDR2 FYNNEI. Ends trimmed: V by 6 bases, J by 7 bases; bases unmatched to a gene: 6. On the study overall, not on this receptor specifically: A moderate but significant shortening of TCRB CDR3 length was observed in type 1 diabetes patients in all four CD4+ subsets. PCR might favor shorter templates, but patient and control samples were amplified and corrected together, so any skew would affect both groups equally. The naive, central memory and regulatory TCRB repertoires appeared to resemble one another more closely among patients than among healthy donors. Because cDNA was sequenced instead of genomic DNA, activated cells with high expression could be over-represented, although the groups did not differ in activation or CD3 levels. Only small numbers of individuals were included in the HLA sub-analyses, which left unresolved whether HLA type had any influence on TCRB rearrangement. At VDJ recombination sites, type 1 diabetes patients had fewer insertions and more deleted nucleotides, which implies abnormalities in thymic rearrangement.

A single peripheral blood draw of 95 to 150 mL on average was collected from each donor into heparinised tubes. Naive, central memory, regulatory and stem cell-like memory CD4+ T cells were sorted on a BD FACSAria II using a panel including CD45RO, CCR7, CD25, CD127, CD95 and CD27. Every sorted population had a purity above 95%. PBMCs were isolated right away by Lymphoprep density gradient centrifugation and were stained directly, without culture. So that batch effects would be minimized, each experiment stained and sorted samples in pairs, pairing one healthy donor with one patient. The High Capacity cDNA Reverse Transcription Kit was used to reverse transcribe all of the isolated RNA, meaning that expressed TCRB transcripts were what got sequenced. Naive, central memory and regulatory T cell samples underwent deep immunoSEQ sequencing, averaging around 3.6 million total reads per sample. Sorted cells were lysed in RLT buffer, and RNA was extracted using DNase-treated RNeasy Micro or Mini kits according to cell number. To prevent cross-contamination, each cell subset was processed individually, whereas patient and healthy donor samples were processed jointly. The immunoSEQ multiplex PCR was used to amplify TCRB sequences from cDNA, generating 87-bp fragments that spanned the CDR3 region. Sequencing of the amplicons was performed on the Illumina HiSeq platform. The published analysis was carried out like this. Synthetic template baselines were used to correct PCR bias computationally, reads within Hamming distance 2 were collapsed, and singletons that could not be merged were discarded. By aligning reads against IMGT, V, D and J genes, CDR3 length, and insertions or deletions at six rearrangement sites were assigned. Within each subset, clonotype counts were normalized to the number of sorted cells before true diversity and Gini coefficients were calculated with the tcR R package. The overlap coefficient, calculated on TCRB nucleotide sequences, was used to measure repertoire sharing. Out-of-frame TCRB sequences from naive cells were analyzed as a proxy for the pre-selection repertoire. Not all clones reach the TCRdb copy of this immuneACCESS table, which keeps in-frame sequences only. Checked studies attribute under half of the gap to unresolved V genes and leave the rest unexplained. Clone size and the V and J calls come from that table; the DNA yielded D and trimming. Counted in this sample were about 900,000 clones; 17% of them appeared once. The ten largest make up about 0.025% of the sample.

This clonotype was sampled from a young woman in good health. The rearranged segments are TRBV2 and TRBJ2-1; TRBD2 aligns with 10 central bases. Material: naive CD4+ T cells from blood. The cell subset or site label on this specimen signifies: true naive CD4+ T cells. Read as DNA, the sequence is TGTGCCAGCAGGACCGGGACTAGCGTTAATGAGCAGTTCTTC. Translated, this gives CASRTGTSVNEQFF.